This note documents a single T cell receptor beta chain sequence. This may be a read error, as it is one base from a much larger clone. TCRdb re-called the RT-PCR reads through MiXCR, storing one row per CDR3 protein. The sample consists of around 700,000 distinct CDR3 sequences, approximately 15% of them appearing once. CDR3 length: 15 amino acids. The V gene lost 0 bases and the J gene lost 4 bases, with 9 bases spanning the gap. Germline V gene data show CDR1 as MNHEY and CDR2 as SVGAGI. The TCR comes from a female donor in good health, serving as a healthy control. The sample was memory CD4+ T cells from blood. The rearrangement links TRBV6-5 to TRBJ2-2; D not resolved. The CDR3 DNA reads as TGTGCCAGCAGTTACTCGGGCAGGTCCACCGGGGAGCTGTTTTTT. Translation: CASSYSGRSTGELFF.